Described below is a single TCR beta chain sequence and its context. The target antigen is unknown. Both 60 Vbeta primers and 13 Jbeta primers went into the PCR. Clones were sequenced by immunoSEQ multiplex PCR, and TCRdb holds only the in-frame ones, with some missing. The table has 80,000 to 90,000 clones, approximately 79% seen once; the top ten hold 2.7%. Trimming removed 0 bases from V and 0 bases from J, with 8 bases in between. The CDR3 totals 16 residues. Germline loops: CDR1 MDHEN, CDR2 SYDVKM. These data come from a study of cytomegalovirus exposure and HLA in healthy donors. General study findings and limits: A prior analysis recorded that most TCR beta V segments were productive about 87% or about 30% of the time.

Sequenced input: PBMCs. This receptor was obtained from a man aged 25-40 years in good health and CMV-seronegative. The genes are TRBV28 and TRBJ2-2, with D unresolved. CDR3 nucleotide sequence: TGTGCCAGCAGTTTATGGCAGTTATCGAACACCGGGGAGCTGTTTTTT. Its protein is CASSLWQLSNTGELFF.